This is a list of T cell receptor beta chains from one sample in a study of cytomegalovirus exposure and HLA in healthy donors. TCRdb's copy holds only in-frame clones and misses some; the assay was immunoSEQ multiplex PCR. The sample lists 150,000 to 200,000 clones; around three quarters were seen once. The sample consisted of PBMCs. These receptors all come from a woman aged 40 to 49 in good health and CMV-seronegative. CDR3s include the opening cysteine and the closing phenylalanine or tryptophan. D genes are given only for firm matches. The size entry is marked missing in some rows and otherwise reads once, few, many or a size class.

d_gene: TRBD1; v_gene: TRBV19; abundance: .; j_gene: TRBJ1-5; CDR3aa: CASSITGGNQPQHF; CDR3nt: TGTGCCAGTAGTATCACAGGGGGCAATCAGCCCCAGCATTTT
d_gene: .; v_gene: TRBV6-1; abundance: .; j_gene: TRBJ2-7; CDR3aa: CASSEGWQGAYEQYF; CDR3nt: TGTGCCAGCAGTGAAGGATGGCAGGGCGCCTACGAGCAGTACTTC
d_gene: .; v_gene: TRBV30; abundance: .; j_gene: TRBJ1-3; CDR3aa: CAWSVRGDPVFGNTIYF; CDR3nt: TGTGCCTGGAGTGTACGGGGGGACCCTGTGTTTGGAAACACCATATATTTT
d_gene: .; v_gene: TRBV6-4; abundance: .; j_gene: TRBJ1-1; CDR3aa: CASSVGGEGNTEAFF; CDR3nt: TGTGCCAGCAGTGTTGGAGGAGAGGGGAACACTGAAGCTTTCTTT
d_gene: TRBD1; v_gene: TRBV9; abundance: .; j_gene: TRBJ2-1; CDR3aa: CASSPGTGGSYNEQFF; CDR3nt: TGTGCCAGCAGTCCCGGGACAGGGGGGTCCTACAATGAGCAGTTCTTC
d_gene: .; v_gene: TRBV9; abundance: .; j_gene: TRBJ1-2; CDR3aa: CASSVATGDGYGYTF; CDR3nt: TGTGCCAGCAGCGTAGCTACAGGAGACGGCTATGGCTACACCTTC
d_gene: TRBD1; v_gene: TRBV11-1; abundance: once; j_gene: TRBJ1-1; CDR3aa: CASSRGQGGKAFF; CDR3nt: TGTGCCAGCAGCCGGGGACAGGGAGGGAAAGCTTTCTTT
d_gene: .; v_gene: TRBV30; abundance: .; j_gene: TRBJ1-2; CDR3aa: CAWKPEAVYGYTF; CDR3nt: TGTGCCTGGAAACCTGAGGCGGTCTATGGCTACACCTTC
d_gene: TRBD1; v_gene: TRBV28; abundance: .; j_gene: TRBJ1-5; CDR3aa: CASSPRDSYQPQHF; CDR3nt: TGTGCCAGCAGTCCCCGGGACAGCTATCAGCCCCAGCATTTT
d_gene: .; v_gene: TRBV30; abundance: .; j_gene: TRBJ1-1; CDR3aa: CAWSGGQNTEAFF; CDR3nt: TGTGCCTGGAGTGGCGGGCAGAACACTGAAGCTTTCTTT
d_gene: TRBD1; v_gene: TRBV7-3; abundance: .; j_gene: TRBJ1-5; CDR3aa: CASSPRDRISNQPQHF; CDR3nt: TGTGCCAGCAGCCCAAGGGACAGAATCAGCAATCAGCCCCAGCATTTT
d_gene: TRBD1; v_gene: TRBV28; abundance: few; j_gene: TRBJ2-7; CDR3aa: CASSFKGAWYF; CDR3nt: TGTGCCAGCAGTTTTAAGGGGGCGTGGTACTTC
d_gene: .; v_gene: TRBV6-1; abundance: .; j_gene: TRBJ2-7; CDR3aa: CASSWSDRSYEQYF; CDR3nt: TGTGCCAGCAGTTGGTCGGACAGAAGCTACGAGCAGTACTTC
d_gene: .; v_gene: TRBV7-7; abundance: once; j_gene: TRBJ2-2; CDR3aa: CASSPRLSGTLITNTGELFF; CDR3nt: TGTGCTAGCAGCCCAAGGCTATCAGGGACACTGATAACGAACACCGGGGAGCTGTTTTTT
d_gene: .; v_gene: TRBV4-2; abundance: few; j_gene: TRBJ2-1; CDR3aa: CASSPRTQDNEQFF; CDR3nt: TGTGCCAGCAGCCCTCGGACTCAAGACAATGAGCAGTTCTTC
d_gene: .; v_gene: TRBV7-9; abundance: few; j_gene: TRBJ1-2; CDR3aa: CASSLRLDSSSGGTF; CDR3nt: TGTGCCAGCAGCTTAAGGCTGGACAGTTCTAGCGGTGGAACCTTC
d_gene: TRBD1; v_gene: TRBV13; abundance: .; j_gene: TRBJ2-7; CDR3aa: CASSTSGTEVSGYEQYF; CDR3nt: TGTGCCAGCAGCACCTCCGGGACAGAGGTCTCGGGCTACGAGCAGTACTTC
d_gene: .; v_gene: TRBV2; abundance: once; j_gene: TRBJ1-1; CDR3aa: CASMEKGDTEAFF; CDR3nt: TGTGCCAGCATGGAGAAAGGGGACACTGAAGCTTTCTTT
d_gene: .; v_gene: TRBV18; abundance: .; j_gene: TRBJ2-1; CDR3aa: CASSLQTGTPDDEQFF; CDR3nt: TGTGCCAGCTCACTACAAACTGGGACTCCCGACGATGAGCAGTTCTTC
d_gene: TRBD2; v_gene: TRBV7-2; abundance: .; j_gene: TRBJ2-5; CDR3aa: CASSSNSGRKQETQYF; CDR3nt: TGTGCCAGCAGCTCCAATAGCGGGCGAAAGCAGGAGACCCAGTACTTC
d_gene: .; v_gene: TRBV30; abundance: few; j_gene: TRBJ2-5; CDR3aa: CAWSWKPGETQYF; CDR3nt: TGTGCCTGGAGTTGGAAGCCAGGGGAGACCCAGTACTTC
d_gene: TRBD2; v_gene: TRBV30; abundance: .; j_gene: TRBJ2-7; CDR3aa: CAWSRAGTTPNEQYF; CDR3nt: TGTGCCTGGAGCCGCGCCGGGACTACTCCTAACGAGCAGTACTTC
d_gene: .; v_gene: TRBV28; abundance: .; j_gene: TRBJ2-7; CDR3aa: CASSIPGLDLYEQYF; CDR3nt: TGTGCCAGCAGTATACCGGGACTGGATCTCTACGAGCAGTACTTC
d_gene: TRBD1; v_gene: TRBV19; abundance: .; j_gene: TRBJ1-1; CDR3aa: CASWDRGTEAFF; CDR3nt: TGTGCCAGCTGGGACAGAGGAACTGAAGCTTTCTTT
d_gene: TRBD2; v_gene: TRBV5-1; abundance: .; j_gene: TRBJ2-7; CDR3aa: CASSLAGSGRPAYEQYF; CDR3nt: TGCGCCAGCAGCTTGGCGGGTAGCGGGAGGCCAGCCTACGAGCAGTACTTC
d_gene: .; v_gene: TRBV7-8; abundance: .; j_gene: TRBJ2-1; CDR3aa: CASSLGGWEQFF; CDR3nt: TGTGCCAGCAGCTTAGGAGGATGGGAGCAGTTCTTC
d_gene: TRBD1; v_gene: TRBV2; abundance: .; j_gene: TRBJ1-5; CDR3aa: CASSTGVARQPQHF; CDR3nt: TGTGCCAGCTCAACAGGGGTGGCCCGTCAGCCCCAGCATTTT